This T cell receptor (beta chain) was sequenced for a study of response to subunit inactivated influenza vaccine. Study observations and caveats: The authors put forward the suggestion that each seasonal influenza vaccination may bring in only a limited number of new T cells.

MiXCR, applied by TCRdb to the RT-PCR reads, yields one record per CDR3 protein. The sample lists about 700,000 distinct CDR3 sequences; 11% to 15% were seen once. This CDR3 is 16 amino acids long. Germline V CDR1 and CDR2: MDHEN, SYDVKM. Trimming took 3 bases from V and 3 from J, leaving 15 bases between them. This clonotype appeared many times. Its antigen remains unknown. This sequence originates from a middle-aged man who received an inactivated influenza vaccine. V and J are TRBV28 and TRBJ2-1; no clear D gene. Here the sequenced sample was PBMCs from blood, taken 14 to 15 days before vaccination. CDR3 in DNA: TGTGCCAGCAGTTTTGGGTTGGCGGAATTCTACAATGAGCAGTTCTTC. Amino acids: CASSFGLAEFYNEQFF.